This T cell receptor beta chain emerged from a study of OX40 agonist ivuxolimab in advanced cancers. Germline CDR1 and CDR2: SGHRS and YFSETQ. Trimming cost V 2 bases and J 1 base, with 9 bases left between them. The CDR3 runs to 14 residues. Here immunoSEQ multiplex PCR was the method, and the copy in TCRdb shows in-frame clones only, minus some. The sample yields 100,000 or so clones, around nine tenths seen once. The sequences come from CD4+ or CD8+ T cells sorted from blood, collected in a trial of the OX40 agonist ivuxolimab. This sequence was found in an adult with an advanced solid tumor such as melanoma, head and neck, liver or kidney cancer. The chain carries TRBV5-1 and TRBJ1-2; D is ambiguous. The CDR3 is CASSFREGNYGYTF. Here the CDR3 DNA reads TGCGCCAGCAGCTTCCGGGAAGGTAACTATGGCTACACCTTC.